This TCR beta chain was identified during a study of metastatic and nonmetastatic thyroid tumors. Study overall: A comparison of repertoires was made across blood and tumor or nodule tissue from malignant and benign thyroid patients.

CDR1 is SNHLY and CDR2 is FYNNEI in the germline V gene. The V gene end was trimmed by 7 bases and the J gene end by 2 bases; junction bases not matched to a gene: 7. The CDR3 runs 15 residues. Overall study results and limits: The reported finding was significantly higher TCR beta diversity in malignant thyroid tumors relative to benign nodules, in blood and tumor.

No patient had received any treatment before thyroid surgery. This clone was detected ten times or more. The antigen remains undetermined. Study processing details: For papillary thyroid cancer, a distant-metastasis classifier was constructed from CDR3 differences observed across clinicopathological groups. TCRdb re-called the PCR reads through MiXCR. TCRdb assigned the V and J calls; the authors' analysis was not used. The profile shows tens of thousands of clones, approximately 15% of them singletons. Sequencing was carried out using blood. The chain uses TRBV2 and TRBJ2-3; TRBD2 agrees at 9 bases. The receptor comes from a female donor with papillary thyroid cancer or a benign thyroid nodule (not recorded which). Some clones in this sample may be carry-over from other donors' samples. The DNA for the CDR3 is TGTGCCAGCACGGAGCGGGAGGTGAACACAGATACGCAGTATTTT. Its translation: CASTEREVNTDTQYF.